This T cell receptor beta chain was identified during a study of HIV-infected patients and healthy controls. Overall study findings and caveats: The study did not determine the donors' HLA types.

cDNA was made from 500 ng RNA using alpha and beta constant primers. Alpha and beta chain libraries were made separately by chain-specific third strand synthesis with multiplexing indices. Each cDNA molecule was barcoded, and a single primer pair amplified each chain. After a brief PCR adding P5, P7 and a second index, approximately 21 amplification cycles followed. TCRdb itself ran the 5' RACE reads through MiXCR, one entry per CDR3 protein. Altogether 18,000 or so distinct CDR3 sequences are present, approximately 9.1% being singletons, with the ten largest covering 6% to 7%. The repertoire came from unfractionated whole blood and reflected all unsorted peripheral T cells. The table lists this clonotype with many counts. The antigen remains undetermined. The material sequenced was blood. The TCR sequence derives from an adult in good health.

This CDR3 is CASKLRENTGELFF. CDR3 nucleotides: TGTGCCAGCAAGTTAAGGGAGAACACCGGGGAGCTGTTTTTT. This sequence joins TRBV12-3 or TRBV12-4 and TRBJ2-2; unclear D gene. This CDR3 contains 14 residues. With 7 bases removed from V and 1 base from J, the gap between germline ends came to 10 bases.